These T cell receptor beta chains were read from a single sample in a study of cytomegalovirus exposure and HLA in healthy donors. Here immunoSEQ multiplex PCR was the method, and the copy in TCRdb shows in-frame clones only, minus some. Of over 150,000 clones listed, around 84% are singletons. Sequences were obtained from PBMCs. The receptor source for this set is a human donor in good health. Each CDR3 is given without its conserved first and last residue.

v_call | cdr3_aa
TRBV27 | ASSLTGYDGYT
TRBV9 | ASSVATDWNTEAF
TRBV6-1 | ASGREGIYEQY
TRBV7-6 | ASSLGQDQPQH
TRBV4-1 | ASSPRTSGSAAREQF
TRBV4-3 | ASSQEGLRNEQF
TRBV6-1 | ASSDQQGASSPLH
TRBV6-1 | ASSEPGQGKREQY
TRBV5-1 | ASSLSPSSSYEQY
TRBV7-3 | ASRSRALTNTEAF
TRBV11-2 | ASSLGRQDPYEQY
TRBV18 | ASSQSGRNYEQY
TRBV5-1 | ASSLLRTGVLEAF
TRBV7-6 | ASSLTGGQFEKLF
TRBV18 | ASSPRLTENINTDTQY
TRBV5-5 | ASSFITGGNEQF
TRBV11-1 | ASSPLAGGTYEQY
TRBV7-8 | ASSLARGEEQY
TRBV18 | ASSPRGGLKDSPLH
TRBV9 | ASTREGQGIEQF
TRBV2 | ASRLAGGRETQY
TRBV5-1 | ASSLTTTNEKLF
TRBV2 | ASSEGDSYEAF
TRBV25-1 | ASSDRDTDTQY
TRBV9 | ASSARIAQSTDTQY
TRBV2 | ASSEYSGGQETQY
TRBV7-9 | ASSLGADSNQPQH
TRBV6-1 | ASSEVRQGSDEQY
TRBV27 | ASRELGTGNQYTEAF
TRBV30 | AWMGGDGSKFSGNTIY
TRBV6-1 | ASSFPGVHEQY
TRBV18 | ASSQWVEETQY
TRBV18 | ASSPQPGTGMYGAKNIQY
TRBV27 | ASTPAGGYYGYT
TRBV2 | ASSLQGFPKNIQY
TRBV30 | AWSAGTGIGEQY
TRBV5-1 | ASSLVVALLSQETQY
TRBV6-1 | ASSGSTGQVGYT
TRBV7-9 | ASSLREGTAINEKLF
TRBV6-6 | ASSWSGESTDTQY
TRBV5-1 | ASSPGGTSVAYEQY
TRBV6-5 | ASSDRRPNYGYT
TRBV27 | ASSFLPTKGGGYT
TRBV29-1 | SAFGTGGYEQY
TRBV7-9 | ASSLRDGLYGYT